The present entry profiles one T cell receptor beta chain with its context. Its antigen remains unknown. The stimulus was an HIV-1 Gag 15-mer peptide pool, 1 ug/peptide/mL. CD40L-negative CD69-negative CD45RO-high memory CD4+ T cells were sorted as populations depleted of antigen-responding cells. Donors had undetectable plasma HIV-1 RNA, under 50 copies/mL, for 4+ years. Donors had CD4+ T cell counts above 400 cells/uL and were CMV-seropositive. The CDR3 has 16 amino acids. The germline CDR1 and CDR2 sequences are KGHDR and SFDVKD. Trimming cost V 4 bases and J 1 base, with 13 bases left between them. The data originate from a study of persistence of HIV-infected CD4 T cells. Study observations and caveats: The rare CMV-responding cells with HIV-1 proviruses were not separately TCR-sequenced.

Sequencing used immunoSEQ version 4 in survey mode. TCRdb's copy holds only in-frame clones and misses some; the assay was immunoSEQ multiplex PCR. The sample contains about 39,000 clones, around 85% of which appear only once. V is TRBV24-1 and J is TRBJ2-1; D remains unclear. This receptor was identified in an adult with HIV. The donor label of this sample is uncertain. Sequencing used cultured CD4+ T cells from PBMCs, obtained from a patient who received antiretroviral therapy. The CDR3 DNA reads TGTGCCACCAGTGACCCTCGACGGAGATCCTACAATGAGCAGTTCTTC. This codes for CATSDPRRRSYNEQFF.